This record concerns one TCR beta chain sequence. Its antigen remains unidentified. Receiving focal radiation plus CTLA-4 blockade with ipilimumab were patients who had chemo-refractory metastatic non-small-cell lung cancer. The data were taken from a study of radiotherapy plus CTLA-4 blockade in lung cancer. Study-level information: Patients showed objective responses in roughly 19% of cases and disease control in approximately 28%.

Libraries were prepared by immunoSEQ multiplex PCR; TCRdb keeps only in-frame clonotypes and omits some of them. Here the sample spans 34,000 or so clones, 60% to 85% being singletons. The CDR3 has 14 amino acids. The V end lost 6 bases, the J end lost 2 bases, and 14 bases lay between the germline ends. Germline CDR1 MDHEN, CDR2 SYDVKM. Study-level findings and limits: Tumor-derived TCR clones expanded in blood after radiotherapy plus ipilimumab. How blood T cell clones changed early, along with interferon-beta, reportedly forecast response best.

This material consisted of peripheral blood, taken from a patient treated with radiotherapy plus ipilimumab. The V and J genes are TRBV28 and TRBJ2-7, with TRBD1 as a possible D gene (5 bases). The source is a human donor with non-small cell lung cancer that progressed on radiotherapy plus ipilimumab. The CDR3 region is CASRYDRVAYEQYF. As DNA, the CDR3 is TGTGCCAGCAGATACGACAGAGTTGCCTACGAGCAGTACTTC. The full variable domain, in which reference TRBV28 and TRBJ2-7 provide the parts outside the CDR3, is DVKVTQSSRYLVKRTGEKVFLECVQDMDHENMFWYRQDPGLGLRLIYFSYDVKMKEKGDIPEGYSVSREKKERFSLILESASTNQTSMYLCASRYDRVAYEQYFGPGTRLTVT.